This T cell receptor beta chain came from a study of OX40 agonist ivuxolimab in advanced cancers. Regarding the study in general: Ivuxolimab, which targeted the costimulatory receptor OX40 (CD134), was an agonistic, fully human IgG2 monoclonal antibody. Intravenous ivuxolimab was administered to patients every 2 weeks at six dose levels: 0.01, 0.1, 0.3, 1.5, 3 and 10 mg/kg. Of the approximately 53 patients in dose escalation, 19 had hepatocellular carcinoma, some 15 had melanoma, 9 had renal cell carcinoma and 9 had head and neck cancer. In the dose-escalation cohort, 82.7% of patients were male, and the mean age was approximately 55 years, with a range of about 23 to 85. Patients were allowed to have had prior anti-PD-1, anti-PD-L1 or anti-CTLA-4 therapy, and around 43% of the dose-escalation patients had been treated with checkpoint inhibitors. Partial responses occurred in three dose-escalation patients, of whom one had hepatocellular carcinoma and two had cutaneous melanoma. The point of sequencing TCRbeta in the periphery was to test whether ivuxolimab changed TCR sequence diversity and drove clonal T-cell expansion. The paper reports the monotherapy dose-escalation portion (N of about 47 patients) of the phase I ivuxolimab trial. What the work shows at the level of the full study, not this receptor alone: At doses of 0.1 to 3.0 mg/kg, clonal expansion of both CD4+ and CD8+ blood T cells was observed from baseline to week 6. The antigen specificity of the peripheral T cells that underwent clonal expansion was not determined. Low levels of normalized T-cell clonal expansion were also seen in some patients who did not respond. In the 0.1-3.0 mg/kg groups, partial responders were among the patients with the lowest normalized peripheral clonal expansion, particularly in CD8+ T cells. After ivuxolimab, expanded clones were on average more numerous among CD8+ T cells than among CD4+ T cells.

Inclusive of the bounding cysteine and phenylalanine, the CDR3 is 15 residues long. Only the CDR3 DNA is retained, 45 bases long and in frame from the first base. Cut back by 5 bases and 4 bases, the V and J ends lie 18 bases apart. The germline V gene (reference sequence) supplies CDR1 SEHNR and CDR2 FQNEAQ. To sequence the TCRbeta CDR3 region, genomic DNA was isolated from the sorted cells. TCRbeta CDR3 regions were sequenced using the immunoSEQ Assay. This immuneACCESS table, as held by TCRdb, lists in-frame sequences with V and J called but not all clones. Of the missing ones, under half trace to an unresolved V gene in checked studies; the others have no known cause. The sample profile shows tens of thousands of clones; 75% to 90% of them were found once. The ten largest clones represent 1.1% to 1.5% of the sample. Of note for this clone: Its specific antigen is unknown. No much larger clonotype is one base removed from it; base qualities were not supplied.

Patients with autoimmune disease history or receiving systemic immunosuppression were excluded from the trial. In every dose cohort, peripheral blood was drawn for TCR sequencing at baseline, cycle 4 day 1, and cycle 7 day 1. The samples were drawn from a first-in-human, open-label, multicenter phase I dose-escalation trial of ivuxolimab. Adults with locally advanced or metastatic head and neck squamous cell, hepatocellular, melanoma or renal cell carcinoma were enrolled in the trial. Before TCR sequencing, CD4+ T cells and CD8+ T cells were sorted from peripheral blood as separate populations. The sequencing here drew on CD4+ or CD8+ T cells sorted from blood, taken in a trial of the OX40 agonist ivuxolimab. The source is an adult with an advanced solid tumor such as melanoma, head and neck, liver or kidney cancer. Recombination joined TRBV7-9 with TRBJ2-7, with the D assignment possibly TRBD1 or TRBD2, given 5 matching bases for each. The CDR3 protein is CASSARREGPYEQYF. The nucleotide sequence reads TGTGCCAGCAGCGCCCGCCGAGAGGGGCCATACGAGCAGTACTTC.